The 3 T cell receptor beta chains given below trace back to one sample, sequenced in a study of T cells in Graves' hyperthyroidism and ophthalmopathy. The TCR beta CDR3 regions underwent amplification using RNA transcripts as the source. First-round RT-PCR targeting the TCR CDR3 was performed with the HTBI primer set. In TCRdb, the multiplex PCR reads were re-called with MiXCR into one record per CDR3 protein. Among tens of thousands of distinct CDR3 sequences, 45% to 50% were seen once, and the ten largest hold around 32%. Sequencing was performed on peripheral blood or thyroid tissue (not recorded which). The source is a woman in her forties or fifties with Graves' hyperthyroidism.

The chain is built from TRBV29-1 and TRBJ1-4, with a possible D match to TRBD1 (5 bases). Per the germline V gene, CDR1 is SQVTM and CDR2 is ANQGSEA. The CDR3 contains 13 residues. Between the trimmed V and J ends, which lost 3 bases and 7 bases, there was a span of 12 bases. The CDR3 sequence is CSVEGGAGEKLFF. The CDR3 bases are TGCAGCGTTGAGGGGGGTGCCGGTGAAAAACTGTTTTTT.

A remark on this clonotype: It may be a read error: a sequence one base away is much more abundant. This chain links TRBV7-9 with TRBJ2-1; D possibly corresponds to TRBD2 (5 bases). This CDR3 is 14 amino acids long. The ends were cut back, 10 bases at V and 4 bases at J, with 17 bases in the middle. Germline CDR1 SEHNR, CDR2 FQNEAQ (reference sequence). The CDR3, as DNA: TGTGCCAACAGATCAGGTCCGGGATACAATGAGCAGTTCTTC. Residues: CANRSGPGYNEQFF.

This clonotype was observed at least ten times. This sequence joins TRBV12-3 or TRBV12-4 and TRBJ2-3; D may be TRBD2 (5 bases). V was clipped by 2 bases and J by 5 bases, with 14 bases between them. The CDR3 has 15 residues. The chain's CDR3 is CASSLSDLGLDTQYF. CDR3 coding DNA: TGTGCCAGCAGTTTATCGGACTTAGGTCTAGATACGCAGTATTTT.